This passage covers 4 T cell receptor delta chains from one sample sequenced in a study of γδ T cells in repeated Plasmodium falciparum infection. Flow sorting of PBMC yielded separate Vgamma9/Vdelta2+ and Vdelta2-negative gammadelta T cell populations for bulk repertoire analysis. TCRdb used CATT to re-call clones from the multiplex PCR reads. The sample has under 50,000 delta-chain clones; roughly 1.6% are singletons. The sample comprised gamma-delta T cells from blood. All receptors come from a pool of human donors (malaria-infected and uninfected, not separated).

This clone was picked up a small number of times. This sequence is one base from a far larger clone and is likely a read error. Other DNA sequences from this sample encode an identical CDR3 as well. The rearrangement joins TRDV1 to TRDJ1, with D possibly being TRDD2 (6 bases). The J gene is not listed in TCRdb, so it was assigned here from a DNA match to germline. CDR3 length: 23 residues. The V gene's germline CDR1 is TSWWSYY and CDR2 QGS. CDR3 in amino acids: CALGELGFFLPRSRGRYTDKLIF. The CDR3 DNA is TGTGCCCTTGGGGAACTAGGATTCTTCCTGCCCAGGTCTCGGGGACGATACACCGATAAACTCATCTTT.

About this clone itself: TCRdb's entry gives the protein of a much larger clone, which mismatches this DNA's translation at residue 14, likely from a read error; the protein reported here is translated from the DNA. The rearrangement links TRDV1 to TRDJ1, with D perhaps TRDD3 (5 bases). The V end lost 4 bases, the J end lost 3 bases, and 27 bases lay between the germline ends. CDR1 and CDR2 from the germline V gene are TSWWSYY and QGS. The CDR3 is 19 residues long. This CDR3 reads CALGGLSRSGALYADKLIF. CDR3 sequence (DNA): TGTGCTCTTGGGGGACTCTCGAGGTCGGGGGCCCTGTACGCCGATAAACTCATCTTT.

This clone was recorded many times. This could be a read error, since a much larger clone is one nucleotide away. The chain links TRDV2 to TRDJ1, with 12 bases identical to TRDD3. Per germline, CDR1 GEAIGNYY and CDR2 EKD. This CDR3 has 16 residues. V trimming: 4 bases; J trimming: 7 bases; junction bases outside the gene matches: 12. The DNA of the CDR3 is TGTGCCTGTGATCGGGTACTGGGGGATACCGCCCTTAAACTCATCTTT. This codes for CACDRVLGDTALKLIF.

This clone was counted only a few times. A far larger clone is off by one base, so a read error is likely. The sample contains more than one DNA sequence encoding this CDR3. The chain uses TRDV2 and TRDJ1, with 8 nucleotides matching TRDD3. Trimming removed 5 bases from V and 0 bases from J; junction bases left unmatched: 7. Germline values: CDR1 GEAIGNYY, CDR2 EKD. There are 15 residues in the CDR3. DNA of the CDR3: TGTGCCTGTGTGGGTCTGGGGGACAACACCGATAAACTCATCTTT. Translated: CACVGLGDNTDKLIF.